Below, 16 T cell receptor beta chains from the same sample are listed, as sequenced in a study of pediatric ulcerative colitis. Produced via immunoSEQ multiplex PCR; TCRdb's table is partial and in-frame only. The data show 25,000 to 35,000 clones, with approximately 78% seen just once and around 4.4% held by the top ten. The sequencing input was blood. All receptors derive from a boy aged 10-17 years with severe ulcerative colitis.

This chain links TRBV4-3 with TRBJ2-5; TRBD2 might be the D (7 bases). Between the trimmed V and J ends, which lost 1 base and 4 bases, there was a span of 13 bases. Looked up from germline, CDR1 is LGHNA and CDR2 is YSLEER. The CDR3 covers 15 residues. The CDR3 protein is CASSQAGGRAETQYF. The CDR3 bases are TGCGCCAGCAGCCAAGCGGGGGGCAGGGCAGAGACCCAGTACTTC.

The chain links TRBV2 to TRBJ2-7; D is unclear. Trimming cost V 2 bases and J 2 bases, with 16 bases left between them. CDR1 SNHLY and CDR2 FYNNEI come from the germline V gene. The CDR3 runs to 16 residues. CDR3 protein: CASSEFWLTDAYEQYF. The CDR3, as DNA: TGTGCCAGCAGTGAATTTTGGCTAACTGATGCCTACGAGCAGTACTTC.

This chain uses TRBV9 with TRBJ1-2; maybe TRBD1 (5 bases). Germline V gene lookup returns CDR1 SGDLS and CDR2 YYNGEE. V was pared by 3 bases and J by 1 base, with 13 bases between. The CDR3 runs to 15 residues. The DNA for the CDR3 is TGTGCCAGCAGCGGTAGTCAGGGCTTTAACTATGGCTACACCTTC. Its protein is CASSGSQGFNYGYTF.

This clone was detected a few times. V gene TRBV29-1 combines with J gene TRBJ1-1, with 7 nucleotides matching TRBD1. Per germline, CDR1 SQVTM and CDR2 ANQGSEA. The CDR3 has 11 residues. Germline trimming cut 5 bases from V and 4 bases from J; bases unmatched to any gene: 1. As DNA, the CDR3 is TGCAGCGTTTGGACAGGCACTGAAGCTTTCTTT. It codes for CSVWTGTEAFF.

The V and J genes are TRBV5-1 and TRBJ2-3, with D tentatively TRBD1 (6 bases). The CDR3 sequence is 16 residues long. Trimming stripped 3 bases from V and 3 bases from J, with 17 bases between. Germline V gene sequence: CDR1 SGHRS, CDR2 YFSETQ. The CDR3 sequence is CASSSRPKGVTDTQYF. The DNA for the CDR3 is TGCGCCAGCAGCTCTCGTCCCAAGGGGGTAACAGATACGCAGTATTTT.

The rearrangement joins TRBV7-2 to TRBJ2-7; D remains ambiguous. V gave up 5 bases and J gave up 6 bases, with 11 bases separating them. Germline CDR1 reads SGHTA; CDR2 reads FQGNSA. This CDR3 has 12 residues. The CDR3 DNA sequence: TGTGCCAGCAGCCTAGAGATAAGCGAGCAGTACTTC. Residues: CASSLEISEQYF.

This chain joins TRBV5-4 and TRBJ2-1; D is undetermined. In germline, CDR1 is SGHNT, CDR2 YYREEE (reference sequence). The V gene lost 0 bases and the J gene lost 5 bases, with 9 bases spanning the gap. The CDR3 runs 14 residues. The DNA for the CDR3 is TGTGCCAGCAGCTTGGTAGGTAGAAACAATGAGCAGTTCTTC. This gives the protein CASSLVGRNNEQFF.

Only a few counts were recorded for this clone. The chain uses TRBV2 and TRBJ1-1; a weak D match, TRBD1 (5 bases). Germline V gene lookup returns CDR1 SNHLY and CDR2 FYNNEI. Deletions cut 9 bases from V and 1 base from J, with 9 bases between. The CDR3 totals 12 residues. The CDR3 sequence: CARGGGNTEAFF. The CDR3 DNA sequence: TGTGCCAGGGGGGGAGGGAACACTGAAGCTTTCTTT.

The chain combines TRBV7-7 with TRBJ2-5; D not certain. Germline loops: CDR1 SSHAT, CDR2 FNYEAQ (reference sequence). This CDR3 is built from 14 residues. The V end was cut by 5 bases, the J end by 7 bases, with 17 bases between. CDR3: CASSPDIGIGTQYF. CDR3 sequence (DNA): TGTGCCAGCAGCCCTGATATAGGGATTGGGACCCAGTACTTC.

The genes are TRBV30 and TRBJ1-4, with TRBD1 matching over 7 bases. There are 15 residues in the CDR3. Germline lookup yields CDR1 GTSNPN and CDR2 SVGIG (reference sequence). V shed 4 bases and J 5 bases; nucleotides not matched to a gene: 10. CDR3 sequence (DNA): TGTGCCTGGACAGGGGGACTAGGGCTAAATGAAAAACTGTTTTTT. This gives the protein CAWTGGLGLNEKLFF.

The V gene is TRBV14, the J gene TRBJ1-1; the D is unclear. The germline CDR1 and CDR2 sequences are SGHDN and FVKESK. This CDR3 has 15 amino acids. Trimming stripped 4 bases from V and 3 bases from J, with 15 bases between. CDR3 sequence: CASSLSEFGDTEAFF. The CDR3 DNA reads TGTGCCAGCAGCCTTTCCGAGTTCGGGGACACTGAAGCTTTCTTT.

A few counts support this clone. The CDR3 loop is CASSVNLGNTIYF. CDR3 coding DNA: TGTGCCAGCAGCGTAAACCTTGGAAACACCATATATTTT. This chain connects TRBV5-4 to TRBJ1-3; the D is unclear. With 4 bases removed from V and 3 bases from J, the gap between germline ends came to 8 bases. Germline V gene sequence: CDR1 SGHNT, CDR2 YYREEE (reference sequence). This CDR3 has 13 amino acids.

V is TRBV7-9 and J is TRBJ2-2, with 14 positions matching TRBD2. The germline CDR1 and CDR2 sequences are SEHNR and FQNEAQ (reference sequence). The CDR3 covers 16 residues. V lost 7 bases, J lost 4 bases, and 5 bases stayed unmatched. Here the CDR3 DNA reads TGTGCCAGCACAAAGGGACTAGCGGGGGCCACCGGGGAGCTGTTTTTT. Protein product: CASTKGLAGATGELFF.

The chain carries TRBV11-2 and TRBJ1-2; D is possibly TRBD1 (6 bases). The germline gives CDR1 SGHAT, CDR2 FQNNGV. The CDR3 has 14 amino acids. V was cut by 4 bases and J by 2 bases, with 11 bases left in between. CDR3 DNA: TGTGCCAGCAGCTCCCTCGACAGGAACTATGGCTACACCTTC. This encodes CASSSLDRNYGYTF.

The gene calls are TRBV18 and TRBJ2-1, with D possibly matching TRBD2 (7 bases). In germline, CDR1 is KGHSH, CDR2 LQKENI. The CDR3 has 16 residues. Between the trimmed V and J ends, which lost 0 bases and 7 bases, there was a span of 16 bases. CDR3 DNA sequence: TGTGCCAGCTCACCACCGCGGCGGGGGCCGGAGAATGAGCAGTTCTTC. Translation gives CASSPPRRGPENEQFF.

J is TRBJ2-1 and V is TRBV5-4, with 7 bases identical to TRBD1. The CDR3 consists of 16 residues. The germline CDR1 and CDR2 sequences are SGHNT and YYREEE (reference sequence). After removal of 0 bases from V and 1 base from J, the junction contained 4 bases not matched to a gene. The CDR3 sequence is CASSLGGTDSYNEQFF. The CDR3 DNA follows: TGTGCCAGCAGCTTGGGAGGGACAGATTCCTACAATGAGCAGTTCTTC.